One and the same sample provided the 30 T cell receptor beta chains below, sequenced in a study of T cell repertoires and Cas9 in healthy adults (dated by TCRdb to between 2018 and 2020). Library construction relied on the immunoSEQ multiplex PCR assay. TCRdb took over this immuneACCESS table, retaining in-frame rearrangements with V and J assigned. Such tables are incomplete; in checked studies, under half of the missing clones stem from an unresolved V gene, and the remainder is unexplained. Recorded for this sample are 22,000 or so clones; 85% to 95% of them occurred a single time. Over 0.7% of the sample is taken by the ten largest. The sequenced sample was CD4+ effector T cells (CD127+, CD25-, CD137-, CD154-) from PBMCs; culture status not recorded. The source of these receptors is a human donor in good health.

This CDR3 reads CAIMLAHLFYEQYV. For the CDR3, the DNA is TGTGCCATCATGTTAGCCCATCTATTCTACGAGCAGTACGTC. The chain recombines TRBV10-3 with TRBJ2-7; D remains unclear. The CDR3 is made up of 14 amino acids. Germline V lookup: CDR1 ENHRY, CDR2 SYGVKD. The V end lost 7 bases, the J end lost 3 bases, and 16 bases lay between the germline ends.

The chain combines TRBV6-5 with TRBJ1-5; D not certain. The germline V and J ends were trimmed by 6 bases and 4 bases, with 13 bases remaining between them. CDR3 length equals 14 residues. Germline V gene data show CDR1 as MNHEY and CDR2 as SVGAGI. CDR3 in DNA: TGTGCCAGCAGGTCCAGGTATGGAAATCAGCCCCAGCATTTT. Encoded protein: CASRSRYGNQPQHF.

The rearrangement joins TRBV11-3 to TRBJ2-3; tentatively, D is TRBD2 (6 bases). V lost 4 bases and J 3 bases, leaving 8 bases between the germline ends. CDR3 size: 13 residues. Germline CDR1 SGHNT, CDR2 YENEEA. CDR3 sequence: CASSWRGTDTQYF. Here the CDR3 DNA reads TGTGCCAGCAGCTGGAGGGGTACAGATACGCAGTATTTT.

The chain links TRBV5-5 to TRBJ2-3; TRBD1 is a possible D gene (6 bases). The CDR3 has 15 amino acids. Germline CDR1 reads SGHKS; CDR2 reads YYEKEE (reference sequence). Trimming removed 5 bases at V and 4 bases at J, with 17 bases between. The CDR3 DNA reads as TGTGCCAGCAGTCTTCAGGGGCAGGGTGCAGATACGCAGTATTTT. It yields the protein CASSLQGQGADTQYF.

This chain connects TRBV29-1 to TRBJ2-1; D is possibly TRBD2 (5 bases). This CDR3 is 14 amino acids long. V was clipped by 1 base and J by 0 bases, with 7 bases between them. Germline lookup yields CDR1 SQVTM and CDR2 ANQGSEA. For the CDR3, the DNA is TGCAGCGTTGAAGGTGGGAGCTCCTACAATGAGCAGTTCTTC. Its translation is CSVEGGSSYNEQFF.

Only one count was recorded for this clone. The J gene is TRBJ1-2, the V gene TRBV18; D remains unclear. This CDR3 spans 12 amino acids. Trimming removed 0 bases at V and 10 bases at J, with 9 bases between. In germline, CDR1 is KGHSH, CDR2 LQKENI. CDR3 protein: CASSPPGSHYTF. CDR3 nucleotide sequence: TGTGCCAGCTCACCACCGGGGTCTCACTACACCTTC.

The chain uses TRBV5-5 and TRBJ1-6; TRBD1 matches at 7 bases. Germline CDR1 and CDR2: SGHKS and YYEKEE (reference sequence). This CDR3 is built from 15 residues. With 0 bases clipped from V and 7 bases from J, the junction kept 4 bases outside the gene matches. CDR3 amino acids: CASSLEGQRNSPLHF. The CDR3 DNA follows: TGTGCCAGCAGCTTGGAGGGACAGCGGAATTCACCCCTCCACTTT.

In DNA form, the CDR3 reads TGTGCCAGCAGCACAAGCTCCGGGACTAGCGGGAGTACCTACAATGAGCAGTTCTTC. It is translated as CASSTSSGTSGSTYNEQFF. The rearrangement uses TRBV7-2 and TRBJ2-1, with 14 bases fitting TRBD2. This CDR3 has 19 residues. J was trimmed by 2 bases and V by 5 bases; bases with no gene match: 11. Germline V gene data show CDR1 as SGHTA and CDR2 as FQGNSA.

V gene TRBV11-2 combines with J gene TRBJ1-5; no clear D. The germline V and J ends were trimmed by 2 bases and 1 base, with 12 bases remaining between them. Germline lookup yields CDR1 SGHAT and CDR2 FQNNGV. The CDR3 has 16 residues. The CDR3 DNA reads TGTGCCAGCAGCTTATCGGGCTCCGGGAGCAATCAGCCCCAGCATTTT. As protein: CASSLSGSGSNQPQHF. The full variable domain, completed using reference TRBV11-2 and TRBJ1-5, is EAGVAQSPRYKIIEKRQSVAFWCNPISGHATLYWYQQILGQGPKLLIQFQNNGVVDDSQLPKDRFSAERLKGVDSTLKIQPAKLEDSAVYLCASSLSGSGSNQPQHFGDGTRLSIL.

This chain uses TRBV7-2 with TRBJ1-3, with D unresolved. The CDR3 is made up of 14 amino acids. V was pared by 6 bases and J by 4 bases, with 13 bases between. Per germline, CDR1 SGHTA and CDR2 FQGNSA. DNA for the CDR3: TGTGCCAGCAGTCCGAACGGGTCGGGAAACACCATATATTTT. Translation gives CASSPNGSGNTIYF.

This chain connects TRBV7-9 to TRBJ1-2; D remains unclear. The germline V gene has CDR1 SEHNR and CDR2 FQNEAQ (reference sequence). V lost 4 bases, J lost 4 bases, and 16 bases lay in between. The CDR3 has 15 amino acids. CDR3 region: CASSSGGSSFYGYTF. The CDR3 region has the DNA TGTGCCAGCAGCTCCGGTGGCAGCAGTTTCTATGGCTACACCTTC.

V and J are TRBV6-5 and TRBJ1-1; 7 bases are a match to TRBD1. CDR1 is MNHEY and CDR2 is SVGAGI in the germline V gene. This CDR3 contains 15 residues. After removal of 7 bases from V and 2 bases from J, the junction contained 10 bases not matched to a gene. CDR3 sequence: CASNSGGVRNTEAFF. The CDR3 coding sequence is TGTGCCAGCAACTCAGGGGGGGTGAGAAACACTGAAGCTTTCTTT.

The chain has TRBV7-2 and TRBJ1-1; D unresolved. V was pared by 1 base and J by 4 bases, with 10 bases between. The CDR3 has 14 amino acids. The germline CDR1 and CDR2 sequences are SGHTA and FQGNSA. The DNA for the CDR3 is TGTGCCAGCAGCTTAGGACGGCGGCTCACTGAAGCTTTCTTT. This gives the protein CASSLGRRLTEAFF.

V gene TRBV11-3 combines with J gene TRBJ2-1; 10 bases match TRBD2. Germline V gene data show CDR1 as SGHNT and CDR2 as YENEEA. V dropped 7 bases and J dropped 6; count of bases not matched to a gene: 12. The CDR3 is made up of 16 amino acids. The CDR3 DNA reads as TGTGCCAGCACGAAAGCGGGGGGGCCAAGGCCCAATGAGCAGTTCTTC. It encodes CASTKAGGPRPNEQFF.

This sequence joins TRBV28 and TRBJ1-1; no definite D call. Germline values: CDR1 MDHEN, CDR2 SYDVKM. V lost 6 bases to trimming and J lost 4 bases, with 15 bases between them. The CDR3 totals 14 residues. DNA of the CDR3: TGTGCCAGCAGCGTCGGCGGGGTTACCACTGAAGCTTTCTTT. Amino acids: CASSVGGVTTEAFF. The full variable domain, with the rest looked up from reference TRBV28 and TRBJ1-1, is DVKVTQSSRYLVKRTGEKVFLECVQDMDHENMFWYRQDPGLGLRLIYFSYDVKMKEKGDIPEGYSVSREKKERFSLILESASTNQTSMYLCASSVGGVTTEAFFGQGTRLTVV.

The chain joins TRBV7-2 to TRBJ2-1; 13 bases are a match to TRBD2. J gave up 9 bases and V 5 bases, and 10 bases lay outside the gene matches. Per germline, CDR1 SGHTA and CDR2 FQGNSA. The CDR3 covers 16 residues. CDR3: CASSPRGLAGRSEQFF. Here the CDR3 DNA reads TGTGCCAGCAGCCCCCGGGGACTAGCGGGAAGGAGTGAGCAGTTCTTC.

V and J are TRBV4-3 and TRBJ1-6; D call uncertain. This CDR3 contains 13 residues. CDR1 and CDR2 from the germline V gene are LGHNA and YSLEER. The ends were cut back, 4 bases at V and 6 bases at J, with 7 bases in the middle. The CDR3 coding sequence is TGCGCCAGCAGCCCCGAAGGTAATTCACCCCTCCACTTT. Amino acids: CASSPEGNSPLHF.

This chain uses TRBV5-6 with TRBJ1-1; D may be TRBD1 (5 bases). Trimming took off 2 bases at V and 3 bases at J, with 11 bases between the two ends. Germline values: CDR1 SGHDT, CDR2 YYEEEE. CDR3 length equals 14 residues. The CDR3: CASSLPRADTEAFF. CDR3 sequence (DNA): TGTGCCAGCAGCTTACCCAGGGCGGACACTGAAGCTTTCTTT.

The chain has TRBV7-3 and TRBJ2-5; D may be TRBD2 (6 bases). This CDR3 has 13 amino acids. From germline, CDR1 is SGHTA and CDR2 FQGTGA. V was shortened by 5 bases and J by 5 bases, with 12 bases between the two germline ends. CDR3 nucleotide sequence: TGTGCCAGCAGCCCCCCGGGGAGGGAGACCCAGTACTTC. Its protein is CASSPPGRETQYF.

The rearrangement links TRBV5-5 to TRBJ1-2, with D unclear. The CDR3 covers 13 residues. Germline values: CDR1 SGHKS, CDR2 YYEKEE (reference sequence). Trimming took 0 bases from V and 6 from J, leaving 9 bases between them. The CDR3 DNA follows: TGTGCCAGCAGCTTGGGAGGGAACAATGGCTACACCTTC. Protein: CASSLGGNNGYTF. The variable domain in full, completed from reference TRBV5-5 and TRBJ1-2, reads DAGVTQSPTHLIKTRGQQVTLRCSPISGHKSVSWYQQVLGQGPQFIFQYYEKEERGRGNFPDRFSARQFPNYSSELNVNALLLGDSALYLCASSLGGNNGYTFGSGTRLTVV.

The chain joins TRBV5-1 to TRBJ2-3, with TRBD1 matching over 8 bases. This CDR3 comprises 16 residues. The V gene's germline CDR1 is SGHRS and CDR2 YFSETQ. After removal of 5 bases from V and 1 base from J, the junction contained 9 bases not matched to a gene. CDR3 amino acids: CASSFLPGQGTDTQYF. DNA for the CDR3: TGCGCCAGCAGTTTTCTTCCGGGACAGGGCACAGATACGCAGTATTTT.

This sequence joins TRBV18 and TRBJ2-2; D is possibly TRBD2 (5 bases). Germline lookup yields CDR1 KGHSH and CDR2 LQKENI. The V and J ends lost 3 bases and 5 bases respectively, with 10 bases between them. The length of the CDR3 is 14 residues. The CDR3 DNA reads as TGTGCCAGCTCACCCGGGGATTTGACCGGGGAGCTGTTTTTT. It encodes CASSPGDLTGELFF.

The CDR3 bases are TGTGCCAGCAGTGTCCGAGGCAATGAGCAGTTCTTC. Amino acids: CASSVRGNEQFF. V and J are TRBV28 and TRBJ2-1; D unclear. This CDR3 is built from 12 residues. Germline loops: CDR1 MDHEN, CDR2 SYDVKM. Trimming took off 5 bases at V and 6 bases at J, with 8 bases between the two ends.

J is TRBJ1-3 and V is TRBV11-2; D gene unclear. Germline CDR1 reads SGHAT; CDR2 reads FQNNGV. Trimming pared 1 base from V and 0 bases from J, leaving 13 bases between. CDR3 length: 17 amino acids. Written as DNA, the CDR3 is TGTGCCAGCAGCTTAGTAGTCAGTTCCATCTCTGGAAACACCATATATTTT. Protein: CASSLVVSSISGNTIYF.

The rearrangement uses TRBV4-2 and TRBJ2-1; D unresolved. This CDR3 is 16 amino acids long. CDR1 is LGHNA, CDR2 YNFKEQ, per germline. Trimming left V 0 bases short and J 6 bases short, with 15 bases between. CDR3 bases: TGTGCCAGCAGCCAAGAAGTAGGATGGTTTTTCAATGAGCAGTTCTTC. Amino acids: CASSQEVGWFFNEQFF.

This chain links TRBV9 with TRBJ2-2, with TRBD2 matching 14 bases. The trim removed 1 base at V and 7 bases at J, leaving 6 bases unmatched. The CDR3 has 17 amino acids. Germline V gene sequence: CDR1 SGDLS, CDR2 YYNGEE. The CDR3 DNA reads TGTGCCAGCAGCGTAAGGGGACTAGCGGGAGCGGACGGGGAGCTGTTTTTT. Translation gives CASSVRGLAGADGELFF.

CDR3 sequence reads: CASSLQGSRFEPETQYF. DNA of the CDR3: TGTGCCAGCAGCTTGCAGGGTAGCCGTTTCGAGCCAGAGACCCAGTACTTC. The chain couples TRBV5-5 to TRBJ2-5; D is possibly TRBD1 (5 bases). Per the germline V gene, CDR1 is SGHKS and CDR2 is YYEKEE (reference sequence). V was pared by 1 base and J by 4 bases, with 20 bases between. CDR3 length: 17 amino acids.

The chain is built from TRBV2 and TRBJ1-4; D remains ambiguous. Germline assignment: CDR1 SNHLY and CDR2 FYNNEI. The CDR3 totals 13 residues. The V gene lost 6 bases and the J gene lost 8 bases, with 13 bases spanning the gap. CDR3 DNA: TGTGCCAGCAGGTTCAGCAGCTCAGAAAAACTGTTTTTT. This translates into CASRFSSSEKLFF.

The CDR3 is CASSLRGGPEAFF. The CDR3 DNA reads as TGTGCCAGCAGCTTACGGGGGGGCCCTGAAGCTTTCTTT. J is TRBJ1-1 and V is TRBV7-2; D perhaps matches TRBD1 (6 bases). With 2 bases removed from V and 6 bases from J, the gap between germline ends came to 10 bases. In germline, CDR1 is SGHTA, CDR2 FQGNSA. CDR3 length equals 13 residues.

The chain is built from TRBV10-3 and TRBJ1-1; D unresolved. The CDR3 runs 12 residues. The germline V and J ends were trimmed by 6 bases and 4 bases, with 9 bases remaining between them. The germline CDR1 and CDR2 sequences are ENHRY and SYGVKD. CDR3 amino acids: CAIRGDTTEAFF. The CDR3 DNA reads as TGTGCCATCAGAGGTGATACCACTGAAGCTTTCTTT.